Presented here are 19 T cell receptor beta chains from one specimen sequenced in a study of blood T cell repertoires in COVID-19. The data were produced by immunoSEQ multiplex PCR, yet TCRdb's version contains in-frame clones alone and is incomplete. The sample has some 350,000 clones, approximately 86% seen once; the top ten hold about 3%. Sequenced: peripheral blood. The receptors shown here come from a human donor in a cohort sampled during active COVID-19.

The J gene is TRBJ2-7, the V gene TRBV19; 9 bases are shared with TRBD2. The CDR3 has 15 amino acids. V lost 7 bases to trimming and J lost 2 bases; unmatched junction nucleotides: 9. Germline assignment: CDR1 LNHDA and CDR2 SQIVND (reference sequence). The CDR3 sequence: CASKGRRGGPYEQYF. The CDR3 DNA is TGTGCCAGTAAGGGGAGGCGGGGGGGTCCCTACGAGCAGTACTTC.

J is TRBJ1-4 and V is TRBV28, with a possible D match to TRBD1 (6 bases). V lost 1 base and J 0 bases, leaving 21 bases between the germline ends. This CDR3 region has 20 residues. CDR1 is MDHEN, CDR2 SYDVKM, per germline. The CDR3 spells CASSLSPGGQAPATNEKLFF. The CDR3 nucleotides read TGTGCCAGCAGTTTATCCCCGGGGGGGCAGGCTCCCGCAACTAATGAAAAACTGTTTTTT.

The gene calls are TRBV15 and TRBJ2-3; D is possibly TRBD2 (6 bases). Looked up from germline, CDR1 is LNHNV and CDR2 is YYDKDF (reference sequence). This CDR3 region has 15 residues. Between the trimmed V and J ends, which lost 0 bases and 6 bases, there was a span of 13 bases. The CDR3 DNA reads TGTGCCACCAGCAGAGACAGGAGGGCCTTGGATACGCAGTATTTT. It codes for CATSRDRRALDTQYF.

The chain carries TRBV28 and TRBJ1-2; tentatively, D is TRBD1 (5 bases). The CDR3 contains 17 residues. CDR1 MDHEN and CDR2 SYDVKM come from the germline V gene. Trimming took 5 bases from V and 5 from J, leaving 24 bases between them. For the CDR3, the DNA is TGTGCCAGCAGTCCAACCGCGGGACTCCGGCGGCTTTATGGCTACACCTTC. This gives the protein CASSPTAGLRRLYGYTF.

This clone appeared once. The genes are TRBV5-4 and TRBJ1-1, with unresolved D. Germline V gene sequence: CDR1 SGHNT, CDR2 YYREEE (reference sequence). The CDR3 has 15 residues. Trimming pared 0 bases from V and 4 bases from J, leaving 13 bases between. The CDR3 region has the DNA TGTGCCAGCAGCTTGGGTATGAGACAAGGCACTGAAGCTTTCTTT. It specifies CASSLGMRQGTEAFF.

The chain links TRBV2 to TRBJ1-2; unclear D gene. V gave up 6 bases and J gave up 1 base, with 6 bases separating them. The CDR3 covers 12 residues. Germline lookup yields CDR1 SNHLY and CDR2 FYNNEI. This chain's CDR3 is CASSASNYGYTF. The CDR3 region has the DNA TGTGCCAGCAGCGCCAGTAACTATGGCTACACCTTC. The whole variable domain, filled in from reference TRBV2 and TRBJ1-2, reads EPEVTQTPSHQVTQMGQEVILRCVPISNHLYFYWYRQILGQKVEFLVSFYNNEISEKSEIFDDQFSVERPDGSNFTLKIRSTKLEDSAMYFCASSASNYGYTFGSGTRLTVV.

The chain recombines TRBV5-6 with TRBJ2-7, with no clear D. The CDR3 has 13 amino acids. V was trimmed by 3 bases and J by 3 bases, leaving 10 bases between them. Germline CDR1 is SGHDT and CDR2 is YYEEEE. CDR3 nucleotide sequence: TGTGCCAGCAGCTCTGACAAGAACTACGAGCAGTACTTC. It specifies CASSSDKNYEQYF.

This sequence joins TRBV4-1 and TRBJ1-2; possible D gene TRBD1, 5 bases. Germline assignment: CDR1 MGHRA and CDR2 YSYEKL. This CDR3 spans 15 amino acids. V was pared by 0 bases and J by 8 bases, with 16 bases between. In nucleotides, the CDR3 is TGCGCCAGCAGCCAAGATAGCGCGGGGGGTGTCGGCTACACCTTC. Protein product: CASSQDSAGGVGYTF.

The CDR3, as DNA: TGTGCCAGCAGCTTGGGTACAGGGGAAGAGACCCAGTACTTC. Its translation is CASSLGTGEETQYF. This chain uses TRBV5-4 with TRBJ2-5; TRBD1 matches 7 bases. The germline V gene encodes CDR1 SGHNT and CDR2 YYREEE (reference sequence). Unmatched junction bases numbered 2, after V lost 0 bases and J lost 3 bases. CDR3 length: 14 amino acids.

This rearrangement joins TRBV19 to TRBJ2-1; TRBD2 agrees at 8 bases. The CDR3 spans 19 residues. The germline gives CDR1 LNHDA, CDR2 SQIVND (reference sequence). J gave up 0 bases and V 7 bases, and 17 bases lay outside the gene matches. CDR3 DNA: TGTGCCAGTACCAGGTGGGCGGGAGGTTTCCAAAGCTCCTACAATGAGCAGTTCTTC. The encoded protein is CASTRWAGGFQSSYNEQFF.

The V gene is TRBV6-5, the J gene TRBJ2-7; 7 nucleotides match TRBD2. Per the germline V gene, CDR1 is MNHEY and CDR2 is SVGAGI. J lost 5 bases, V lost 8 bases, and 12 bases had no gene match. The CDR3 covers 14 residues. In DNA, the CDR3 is TGTGCCAGCGGCCGAGGCCGGGAGGTCGACGAGCAGTACTTC. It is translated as CASGRGREVDEQYF.

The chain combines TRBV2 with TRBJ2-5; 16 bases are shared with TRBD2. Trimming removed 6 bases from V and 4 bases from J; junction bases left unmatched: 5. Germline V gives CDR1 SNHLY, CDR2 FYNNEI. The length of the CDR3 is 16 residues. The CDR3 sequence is CASRAGTSGRGETQYF. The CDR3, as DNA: TGTGCCAGCAGGGCCGGGACTAGCGGGAGGGGAGAGACCCAGTACTTC. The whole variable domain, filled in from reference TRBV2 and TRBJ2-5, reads EPEVTQTPSHQVTQMGQEVILRCVPISNHLYFYWYRQILGQKVEFLVSFYNNEISEKSEIFDDQFSVERPDGSNFTLKIRSTKLEDSAMYFCASRAGTSGRGETQYFGPGTRLLVL.

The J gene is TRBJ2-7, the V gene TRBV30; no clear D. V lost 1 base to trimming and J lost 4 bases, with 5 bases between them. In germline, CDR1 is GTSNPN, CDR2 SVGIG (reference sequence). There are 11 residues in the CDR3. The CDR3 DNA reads TGTGCCTGGAGTGCCCTTTACGAGCAGTACTTC. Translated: CAWSALYEQYF.

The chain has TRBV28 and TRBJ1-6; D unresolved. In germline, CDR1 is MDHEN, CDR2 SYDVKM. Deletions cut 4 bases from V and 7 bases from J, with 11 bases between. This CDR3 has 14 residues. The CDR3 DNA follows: TGTGCCAGCAGTTCCCCCTCGGAGAATTCACCCCTCCACTTT. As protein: CASSSPSENSPLHF.

The CDR3 is CATHPGQGFGYTF. DNA of the CDR3: TGTGCCACACACCCGGGACAGGGGTTTGGCTACACCTTC. This chain links TRBV19 with TRBJ1-2; 10 bases line up with TRBD1. Germline CDR1 LNHDA, CDR2 SQIVND (reference sequence). The CDR3 totals 13 residues. J gave up 7 bases and V 10 bases, and 9 bases lay outside the gene matches.

The chain's CDR3 is CASSTHRTGADYGYTF. The CDR3 nucleotides read TGTGCCAGCAGCACGCATCGGACAGGGGCGGACTATGGCTACACCTTC. The V call is TRBV9, the J call TRBJ1-2; 9 nucleotides align to TRBD1. With 4 bases clipped from V and 3 bases from J, the junction kept 10 bases outside the gene matches. This CDR3 spans 16 amino acids. The V gene's germline CDR1 is SGDLS and CDR2 YYNGEE.

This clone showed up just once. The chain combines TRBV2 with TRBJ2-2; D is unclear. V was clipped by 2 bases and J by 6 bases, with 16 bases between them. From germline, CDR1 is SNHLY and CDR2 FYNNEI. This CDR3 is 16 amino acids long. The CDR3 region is CASSEFLRSSAGELFF. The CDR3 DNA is TGTGCCAGCAGTGAATTTCTAAGATCGTCCGCCGGGGAGCTGTTTTTT.

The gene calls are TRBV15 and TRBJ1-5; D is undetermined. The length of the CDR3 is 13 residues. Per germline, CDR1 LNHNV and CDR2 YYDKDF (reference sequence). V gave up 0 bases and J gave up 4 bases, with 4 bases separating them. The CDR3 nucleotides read TGTGCCACCAGCAGAGACGCGAATCAGCCCCAGCATTTT. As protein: CATSRDANQPQHF.

DNA for the CDR3: TGCGCCAGCAGCTTGCAGTCCGGACAGGGGATGTTTGGCTACACCTTC. Amino acids: CASSLQSGQGMFGYTF. The chain uses TRBV5-1 and TRBJ1-2, with 9 bases matching TRBD1. Unmatched junction bases numbered 11, after V lost 1 base and J lost 7 bases. The germline CDR1 and CDR2 sequences are SGHRS and YFSETQ. CDR3 size: 16 residues. The entire variable domain, with the rest obtained from reference TRBV5-1 and TRBJ1-2, is as follows: KAGVTQTPRYLIKTRGQQVTLSCSPISGHRSVSWYQQTPGQGLQFLFEYFSETQRNKGNFPGRFSGRQFSNSRSEMNVSTLELGDSALYLCASSLQSGQGMFGYTFGSGTRLTVV.